A single sample is the source of the 19 T cell receptor beta chains below, sequenced in a study of blood T cell repertoires in COVID-19 (TCRdb year 2020). Preparation of the library involved the immunoSEQ multiplex PCR assay. Entries here come from immuneACCESS through TCRdb and include only in-frame sequences with V and J called. Some clones fail to appear in such tables; in the studies checked, an unresolved V gene covers under half of the shortfall, and the cause of the remainder is unknown. Across this sample there are around 100,000 clones, with around four fifths seen only once. Clones ranked in the top ten supply roughly 12% of the sample. Input material: peripheral blood. The receptors here all came from a woman aged 70-85 years with acute or convalescent COVID-19.

This chain links TRBV27 with TRBJ1-6, with D unclear. The CDR3 consists of 13 residues. In germline, CDR1 is MNHEY, CDR2 SMNVEV (reference sequence). V lost 8 bases, J lost 10 bases, and 15 bases lay in between. The CDR3 is CASQSVGRSPLHF. The CDR3 region has the DNA TGTGCCAGCCAATCCGTGGGGAGGTCACCCCTCCACTTT.

J is TRBJ1-1 and V is TRBV6-2 or TRBV6-3, with D maybe TRBD1 (6 bases). This CDR3 has 17 amino acids. Germline CDR1 is MNHEY and CDR2 is SVGEGT. V was cut by 4 bases and J by 0 bases, with 18 bases left in between. In nucleotides, the CDR3 is TGTGCCAGCAGTTCCTCAGGACAGACCTCTATGAACACTGAAGCTTTCTTT. Protein product: CASSSSGQTSMNTEAFF.

CDR3 amino acids: CASSKSSGIDRGTDTQYF. The CDR3 region has the DNA TGTGCCAGCAGCAAATCATCGGGAATCGACAGGGGCACAGATACGCAGTATTTT. The chain joins TRBV21-1 to TRBJ2-3; whether TRBD1, the table's D call, matches the DNA was not checked. TRBV21-1 is annotated as a pseudogene. This CDR3 spans 18 amino acids.

The chain employs TRBV2 and TRBJ1-2; no firm D call. This CDR3 has 13 residues. From germline, CDR1 is SNHLY and CDR2 FYNNEI. Trimming cost V 0 bases and J 4 bases, with 6 bases left between them. The CDR3 DNA follows: TGTGCCAGCAGTGAAGCGCCCAGCTATGGCTACACCTTC. It encodes CASSEAPSYGYTF.

This chain links TRBV11-3 with TRBJ2-2; 9 nucleotides line up with TRBD1. This CDR3 contains 18 residues. The V and J ends lost 4 bases and 7 bases, in that order; junction bases with no gene match: 16. Germline V gives CDR1 SGHNT, CDR2 YENEEA. This CDR3 is CASSWWPATGGWIGELFF. For the CDR3, the DNA is TGTGCCAGCAGCTGGTGGCCCGCGACAGGGGGATGGATCGGGGAGCTGTTTTTT.

The chain carries TRBV28 and TRBJ1-2, with TRBD1 matching 12 bases. CDR1 is MDHEN, CDR2 SYDVKM, per germline. This CDR3 has 15 amino acids. V shed 5 bases and J 8 bases; nucleotides not matched to a gene: 9. The CDR3 loop is CASSGTGQGARGYTF. The CDR3 DNA follows: TGTGCCAGCAGTGGGACGGGACAGGGGGCGCGCGGCTACACCTTC.

The rearrangement links TRBV7-2 to TRBJ1-5; 7 bases agree with TRBD1. The CDR3 runs 16 residues. The germline gives CDR1 SGHTA, CDR2 FQGNSA. J was trimmed by 3 bases and V by 4 bases; bases with no gene match: 9. CDR3 in amino acids: CASSSTPTGVNQPQHF. In DNA form, the CDR3 reads TGTGCCAGCAGCTCAACACCTACAGGGGTCAATCAGCCCCAGCATTTT.

The chain combines TRBV5-1 with TRBJ2-1; 8 bases agree with TRBD2. There are 18 residues in the CDR3. CDR1 is SGHRS, CDR2 YFSETQ, per germline. The J segment lost 4 bases and the V segment lost 0 bases, leaving 12 bases of the junction unmatched. CDR3 DNA sequence: TGCGCCAGCAGCTTGGCCGGAACGGGGGGGCCGAAATACAATGAGCAGTTCTTC. Translated, it gives CASSLAGTGGPKYNEQFF.

The chain carries TRBV5-1 and TRBJ1-1; the D gene is possibly TRBD1 (6 bases). CDR3 size: 13 residues. The V gene's germline CDR1 is SGHRS and CDR2 YFSETQ. V dropped 0 bases and J dropped 3 bases, with 6 bases sitting between them. Here the CDR3 reads CASSLDRDTEAFF. Here the CDR3 DNA reads TGCGCCAGCAGCTTGGACAGGGACACTGAAGCTTTCTTT.

The J gene is TRBJ1-4, the V gene TRBV7-2; 8 bases line up with TRBD1. V shed 2 bases and J 0 bases; nucleotides not matched to a gene: 11. There are 19 residues in the CDR3. The germline gives CDR1 SGHTA, CDR2 FQGNSA. CDR3 bases: TGTGCCAGCAGCTTACTTGGCAGGGGGCTCGGTGCAACTAATGAAAAACTGTTTTTT. Translated: CASSLLGRGLGATNEKLFF. Looking up the rest from reference TRBV7-2 and TRBJ1-4 gives the full variable domain: GAGVSQSPSNKVTEKGKDVELRCDPISGHTALYWYRQSLGQGLEFLIYFQGNSAPDKSGLPSDRFSAERTGGSVSTLTIQRTQQEDSAVYLCASSLLGRGLGATNEKLFFGSGTQLSVL.

This chain connects TRBV2 to TRBJ1-2; D unresolved. The germline gives CDR1 SNHLY, CDR2 FYNNEI. This CDR3 comprises 13 residues. The ends were cut back, 8 bases at V and 7 bases at J, with 17 bases in the middle. The CDR3 loop reads CASALEGAGGYTF. The CDR3 DNA is TGTGCCAGCGCCCTAGAGGGCGCGGGTGGCTACACCTTC.

The table lists this clone with a few counts. The V call is TRBV29-1, the J call TRBJ2-3, with D possibly matching TRBD2 (6 bases). The V and J ends lost 6 bases and 0 bases respectively, with 16 bases between them. CDR1 SQVTM and CDR2 ANQGSEA come from the germline V gene. The CDR3 extends over 15 amino acids. As DNA, the CDR3 is TGCAGCGTCTTAAAGGGGACTGGGAGCACAGATACGCAGTATTTT. This translates into CSVLKGTGSTDTQYF.

The DNA for the CDR3 is TGTGCCAGTAGTATAGACCCACCCGGGAGGTTTGGCACAGATACGCAGTATTTT. Amino acid sequence: CASSIDPPGRFGTDTQYF. V gene TRBV19 combines with J gene TRBJ2-3, with TRBD2 identical over 7 bases. The germline V gene has CDR1 LNHDA and CDR2 SQIVND (reference sequence). CDR3 length: 18 amino acids. Germline trimming cut 0 bases from V and 1 base from J; bases unmatched to any gene: 10.

The chain uses TRBV10-1 and TRBJ1-2; D might be TRBD1 (5 bases). Germline V gene sequence: CDR1 WNHNN, CDR2 SYGVQD (reference sequence). V was trimmed by 4 bases and J by 2 bases, leaving 5 bases between them. This CDR3 has 12 residues. This chain's CDR3 is CASSGQNYGYTF. The CDR3 nucleotides read TGCGCCAGCAGTGGACAGAACTATGGCTACACCTTC.

The rearrangement uses TRBV18 and TRBJ2-2, with no clear D. Germline loops: CDR1 KGHSH, CDR2 LQKENI. The V gene lost 2 bases and the J gene lost 6 bases, with 13 bases spanning the gap. The CDR3 sequence is 15 residues long. The CDR3 DNA reads as TGTGCCAGCTCACCAGGGCAGGTGGGCGCCGGGGAGCTGTTTTTT. It yields the protein CASSPGQVGAGELFF.

The chain joins TRBV6-5 to TRBJ2-1; 12 bases align to TRBD2. CDR1 MNHEY and CDR2 SVGAGI come from the germline V gene. The length of the CDR3 is 15 residues. V was clipped by 8 bases and J by 3 bases; unmatched bases: 5. The CDR3: CASRALAGGYNEQFF. The CDR3 DNA follows: TGTGCCAGCCGGGCACTAGCGGGGGGCTACAATGAGCAGTTCTTC.

The table lists this clone with a count of one. The chain employs TRBV5-8 and TRBJ2-1, with 11 bases fitting TRBD1. This CDR3 has 18 residues. Germline CDR1 reads SGHTS; CDR2 reads YDEGEE. J lost 2 bases, V lost 4 bases, and 11 bases had no gene match. The CDR3 sequence: CASSPPPGQGGAYNEQFF. CDR3 in DNA: TGTGCCAGCAGCCCCCCACCGGGACAGGGGGGGGCCTACAATGAGCAGTTCTTC.

A few counts support this clone. The gene calls are TRBV4-2 and TRBJ1-2, with 9 bases fitting TRBD1. Germline-derived CDR1 and CDR2 are LGHNA and YNFKEQ. V lost 3 bases, J lost 5 bases, and 13 bases stayed unmatched. The CDR3 spans 17 residues. The DNA of the CDR3 is TGTGCCAGCAGCCACCCCATAACAGGGGGCTCGGAGTATGGCTACACCTTC. This codes for CASSHPITGGSEYGYTF.

The chain couples TRBV5-1 to TRBJ2-5, with TRBD1 as a possible D gene (5 bases). Trimming removed 2 bases at V and 5 bases at J, with 13 bases between. This CDR3 is 14 amino acids long. In germline, CDR1 is SGHRS, CDR2 YFSETQ. CDR3 protein: CASSFNGAQETQYF. CDR3 sequence (DNA): TGCGCCAGCAGCTTCAATGGGGCACAGGAGACCCAGTACTTC.